This passage covers 15 T cell receptor beta chains from one sample sequenced in a study of CD8 T cells in ankylosing spondylitis. TCRdb re-called the 5' RACE reads with MiXCR, one entry per CDR3 protein. The sample has approximately 35,000 distinct CDR3 sequences; over 12% are singletons. Sequencing input: blood. All receptors derive from a male donor with ankylosing spondylitis or in good health (not recorded which).

This clonotype has a handful of counts. This chain connects TRBV6-2 or TRBV6-3 to TRBJ2-1; D not resolved. V was cut by 0 bases and J by 5 bases, with 14 bases left in between. The germline CDR1 and CDR2 sequences are MNHEY and SVGEGT. The CDR3 totals 16 residues. The CDR3 DNA is TGTGCCAGCAGTTACTCCCTAGGAAGTCGGCACAATGAGCAGTTCTTC. Its translation is CASSYSLGSRHNEQFF.

The chain combines TRBV20-1 with TRBJ2-2; no firm D call. Deletions cut 2 bases from V and 10 bases from J, with 14 bases between. The CDR3 consists of 13 residues. The germline V gene has CDR1 DFQATT and CDR2 SNEGSKA (reference sequence). CDR3 sequence: CSARPPTRVELFF. The CDR3 DNA is TGCAGTGCTAGACCCCCGACCCGGGTGGAGCTGTTTTTT.

This clonotype was counted many times. The chain is built from TRBV29-1 and TRBJ1-1; 7 bases fit TRBD1. With 8 bases clipped from V and 0 bases from J, the junction kept 9 bases outside the gene matches. CDR1 is SQVTM and CDR2 is ANQGSEA in the germline V gene. There are 14 residues in the CDR3. CDR3 sequence reads: CSSTGVSMNTEAFF. DNA for the CDR3: TGCAGCTCCACAGGGGTTTCAATGAACACTGAAGCTTTCTTT.

This clonotype was found once. The chain joins TRBV23-1 to TRBJ1-5; TRBD1 aligns across 8 bases. TRBV23-1 is an open reading frame whose function is uncertain. The CDR3 covers 14 residues. The ends lost 6 bases at V and 4 bases at J; junction bases unmatched: 5. The CDR3 region is CASSADRGNQPQHF. The CDR3 nucleotides read TGCGCCAGCAGCGCCGACAGGGGAAATCAGCCCCAGCATTTT.

The table lists this clonotype with many counts. V gene TRBV7-2 combines with J gene TRBJ2-5, with 7 bases fitting TRBD1. Trimming took 4 bases from V and 0 from J; bases not matched to a gene: 8. The CDR3 contains 16 residues. Germline CDR1 reads SGHTA; CDR2 reads FQGNSA. CDR3 DNA sequence: TGTGCCAGCAGCTCCGGATTGGGACAGAACCAAGAGACCCAGTACTTC. This codes for CASSSGLGQNQETQYF.

This chain uses TRBV7-2 with TRBJ1-1; unclear D gene. Between the trimmed V and J ends, which lost 4 bases and 0 bases, there was a span of 12 bases. The CDR3 covers 15 residues. Germline V CDR1 and CDR2: SGHTA, FQGNSA. The CDR3 reads CASSSGSQVNTEAFF. As DNA, the CDR3 is TGTGCCAGCAGCTCCGGTAGTCAGGTGAACACTGAAGCTTTCTTT.

The chain carries TRBV6-2 or TRBV6-3 and TRBJ2-2, with 8 bases identical to TRBD1. V was pared by 8 bases and J by 5 bases, with 7 bases of the junction left unmatched. The CDR3 is 14 residues long. CDR1 and CDR2 (germline): MNHEY, SVGEGT. CDR3 DNA sequence: TGTGCCAGCGGCTGGACAGGGTATACCGGGGAGCTGTTTTTT. Its translation is CASGWTGYTGELFF.

This clonotype has more than one count but fewer than ten. This sequence joins TRBV4-3 and TRBJ1-1; the D is unclear. The V end lost 2 bases, the J end lost 2 bases, and 6 bases lay between the germline ends. CDR1 and CDR2 (germline): LGHNA, YSLEER. The CDR3 runs to 13 residues. CDR3 residues: CASSQFVNTEAFF. In nucleotides, the CDR3 is TGCGCCAGCAGCCAATTCGTTAACACTGAAGCTTTCTTT.

The chain's CDR3 is CASSLRRTDTQYF. Written as DNA, the CDR3 is TGTGCCAGCAGTTTGAGGCGGACAGATACGCAGTATTTT. The J gene is TRBJ2-3, the V gene TRBV27; D ambiguous. V was trimmed by 3 bases and J by 3 bases, leaving 7 bases between them. Germline lookup yields CDR1 MNHEY and CDR2 SMNVEV (reference sequence). The CDR3 spans 13 residues.

The chain joins TRBV12-3 or TRBV12-4 to TRBJ2-2; 9 bases line up with TRBD1. V lost 6 bases, J lost 1 base, and 0 bases stayed unmatched. CDR3 length: 14 residues. CDR3 sequence reads: CASRGQGNTGELFF. Here the CDR3 DNA reads TGTGCCAGCAGGGGACAGGGGAACACCGGGGAGCTGTTTTTT.

This chain joins TRBV3-1 and TRBJ2-5, with D perhaps assigned TRBD1 or TRBD2 (6 bases each). Germline CDR1 reads LGHDT; CDR2 reads YNNKEL (reference sequence). The CDR3 covers 15 residues. V was shortened by 0 bases and J by 6 bases, with 14 bases between the two germline ends. DNA for the CDR3: TGTGCCAGCAGCCAAGATCATCAGGGGAGGAAGACCCAGTACTTC. Encoded protein: CASSQDHQGRKTQYF.

The chain has TRBV28 and TRBJ2-7; D may be TRBD1 (5 bases). CDR3 length equals 13 residues. Trimming removed 3 bases from V and 7 bases from J, with 13 bases in between. From germline, CDR1 is MDHEN and CDR2 SYDVKM. In DNA form, the CDR3 reads TGTGCCAGCAGTTTCCGGCCCTCAGGGGAGCAGTACTTC. Protein product: CASSFRPSGEQYF. Variable domain in full (rest from reference TRBV28 and TRBJ2-7): DVKVTQSSRYLVKRTGEKVFLECVQDMDHENMFWYRQDPGLGLRLIYFSYDVKMKEKGDIPEGYSVSREKKERFSLILESASTNQTSMYLCASSFRPSGEQYFGPGTRLTVT.

This clonotype came up a few times. This sequence joins TRBV24-1 and TRBJ2-2; D remains unclear. V lost 8 bases to trimming and J lost 1 base, with 7 bases between them. The CDR3 is made up of 13 amino acids. CDR1 is KGHDR and CDR2 is SFDVKD in the germline V gene. As DNA, the CDR3 is TGTGCCACCACGGAAAAGAACACCGGGGAGCTGTTTTTT. This translates into CATTEKNTGELFF.

The CDR3 spells CASSHTITTGGEGDEQFF. The CDR3 nucleotides read TGCGCCAGCAGCCATACGATAACTACGGGAGGTGAGGGCGATGAGCAGTTCTTC. The rearrangement links TRBV4-1 to TRBJ2-1, with 7 bases lining up with TRBD2. This CDR3 contains 18 residues. Per the germline V gene, CDR1 is MGHRA and CDR2 is YSYEKL. V lost 3 bases, J lost 8 bases, and 19 bases stayed unmatched.

V gene TRBV4-1 combines with J gene TRBJ1-1, with TRBD1 as a possible D gene (5 bases). Germline CDR1 reads MGHRA; CDR2 reads YSYEKL. The CDR3 sequence is 13 residues long. V shed 6 bases and J shed 4 bases, with 12 bases lying between them. The CDR3 coding sequence is TGCGCCAGCAGGAGGGGAGAGTCCACTGAAGCTTTCTTT. Translated, it gives CASRRGESTEAFF.